The 9 T cell receptor beta chains in this list originate from one sample, sequenced in a study of cytomegalovirus exposure and HLA in healthy donors (dated by TCRdb to between 2016 and 2019). Library creation used the immunoSEQ multiplex PCR assay. For the multiplex PCR, a mixture combining 60 forward primers for TCR Vbeta segments and 13 reverse primers for TCR Jbeta segments was used. TCRdb stores this immuneACCESS table with in-frame sequences only. Part of the clones is absent; in the studies checked, under half of the shortfall reflects unresolved V genes, and no reason is known for the rest. This sample comprises tens of thousands of clones, around 62% of them detected only once. Jointly, the top ten make up around 11% of the sample. Sequenced: PBMCs. These receptors all come from a human donor in good health.

This clone has only a few counts. This rearrangement joins TRBV29-1 to TRBJ2-2; the D gene is possibly TRBD1 (5 bases). Germline V gives CDR1 SQVTM, CDR2 ANQGSEA. Deletions cut 2 bases from V and 6 bases from J, with 13 bases between. This CDR3 spans 14 amino acids. CDR3 bases: TGCAGCGTTGAACTCAGGGTTGTGCCCGGGGAGCTGTTTTTT. It yields the protein CSVELRVVPGELFF.

The chain's CDR3 is CASSDAGQGGYGYTF. The CDR3, as DNA: TGTGCCAGCAGTGATGCGGGACAGGGAGGCTATGGCTACACCTTC. This rearrangement joins TRBV25-1 to TRBJ1-2; 9 bases agree with TRBD1. The CDR3 has 15 residues. Losses at the gene ends were 3 bases for V and 4 bases for J; bases not matched to a gene: 6. CDR1 and CDR2 from the germline V gene are MGHDK and SYGVNS.

CDR3 residues: CASSYGLALGGELFF. CDR3 DNA sequence: TGTGCCAGCAGCTACGGGTTAGCCCTGGGCGGGGAGCTGTTTTTT. This rearrangement joins TRBV5-5 to TRBJ2-2; unclear D gene. The CDR3 has 15 residues. CDR1 and CDR2 from the germline V gene are SGHKS and YYEKEE (reference sequence). Between the trimmed V and J ends, which lost 3 bases and 7 bases, there was a span of 16 bases.

This clone came up once. Here the CDR3 reads CASSSNGLAGQDTQYF. The CDR3 DNA reads as TGTGCCAGTAGTTCGAACGGACTAGCGGGGCAAGATACGCAGTATTTT. The V and J genes are TRBV19 and TRBJ2-3, with 12 bases lining up with TRBD2. CDR1 LNHDA and CDR2 SQIVND come from the germline V gene (reference sequence). The junction had 8 bases not matched to a gene; V was cut back by 5 bases and J by 5 bases. The CDR3 consists of 16 residues.

The rearrangement joins TRBV9 to TRBJ1-6, with 7 bases aligning to TRBD1. Germline lookup yields CDR1 SGDLS and CDR2 YYNGEE. The CDR3 has 18 residues. V was clipped by 4 bases and J by 3 bases; unmatched bases: 13. CDR3 region: CASSTFGQAGFYNSPLHF. In DNA form, the CDR3 reads TGTGCCAGCAGCACTTTCGGACAGGCAGGCTTCTATAATTCACCCCTCCACTTT.

Only a few counts were recorded for this clone. The genes are TRBV5-6 and TRBJ2-1; the match to TRBD2 covers 11 bases. CDR1 and CDR2 (germline): SGHDT, YYEEEE. With V trimmed by 0 bases and J by 8 bases, 16 bases remained unmatched. The CDR3 is 19 amino acids. The CDR3 DNA is TGTGCCAGCAGCTTGGGATCCCCTAGCGGGGGGTTTGGCATGCATGAGCAGTTCTTC. Protein sequence: CASSLGSPSGGFGMHEQFF.

This sequence joins TRBV12-5 and TRBJ1-5, with D possibly being TRBD1 (5 bases). Germline CDR1 reads LGHNT; CDR2 reads FRNRAP. The CDR3 runs 15 residues. V dropped 3 bases and J dropped 5 bases, with 14 bases sitting between them. The CDR3 DNA reads TGTGCTAGTGGTTTTGGTGTAGCAGGGTATCAGCCCCAGCATTTT. This gives the protein CASGFGVAGYQPQHF.

The chain couples TRBV9 to TRBJ2-1; D unresolved. CDR1 and CDR2 (germline): SGDLS, YYNGEE. CDR3 length: 14 amino acids. V was pared by 3 bases and J by 3 bases, with 10 bases between. This chain's CDR3 is CASSGSMSYNEQFF. CDR3 nucleotide sequence: TGTGCCAGCAGCGGGTCCATGAGCTACAATGAGCAGTTCTTC. Using reference TRBV9 and TRBJ2-1 for the parts outside the CDR3, the full variable domain is DSGVTQTPKHLITATGQRVTLRCSPRSGDLSVYWYQQSLDQGLQFLIQYYNGEERAKGNILERFSAQQFPDLHSELNLSSLELGDSALYFCASSGSMSYNEQFFGPGTRLTVL.

The chain links TRBV19 to TRBJ1-5; TRBD1 is a possible D gene (6 bases). This CDR3 has 14 residues. Looked up from germline, CDR1 is LNHDA and CDR2 is SQIVND (reference sequence). Trimming stripped 5 bases from V and 6 bases from J, with 14 bases between. CDR3 nucleotide sequence: TGTGCCAGTAGTCCCCTAGGACAGTCTCAGCCCCAGCATTTT. Encoded protein: CASSPLGQSQPQHF.